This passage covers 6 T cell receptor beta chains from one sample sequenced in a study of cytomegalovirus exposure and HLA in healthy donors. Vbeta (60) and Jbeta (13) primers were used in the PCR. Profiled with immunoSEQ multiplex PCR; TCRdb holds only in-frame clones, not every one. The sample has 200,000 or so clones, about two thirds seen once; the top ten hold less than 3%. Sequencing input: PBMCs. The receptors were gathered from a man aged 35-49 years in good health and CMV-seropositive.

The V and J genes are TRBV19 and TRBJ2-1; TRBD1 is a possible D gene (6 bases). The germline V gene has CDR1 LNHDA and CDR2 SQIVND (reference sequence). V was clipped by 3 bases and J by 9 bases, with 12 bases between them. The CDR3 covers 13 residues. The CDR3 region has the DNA TGTGCCAGTAGTATCAACGAAGGGGGTGAGCAGTTCTTC. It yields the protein CASSINEGGEQFF.

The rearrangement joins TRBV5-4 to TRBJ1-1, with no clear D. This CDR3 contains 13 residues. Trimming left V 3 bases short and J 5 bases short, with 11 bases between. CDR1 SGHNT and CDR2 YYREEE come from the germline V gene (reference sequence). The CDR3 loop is CASSSGLGTEAFF. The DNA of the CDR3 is TGTGCCAGCAGCTCCGGACTGGGGACTGAAGCTTTCTTT.

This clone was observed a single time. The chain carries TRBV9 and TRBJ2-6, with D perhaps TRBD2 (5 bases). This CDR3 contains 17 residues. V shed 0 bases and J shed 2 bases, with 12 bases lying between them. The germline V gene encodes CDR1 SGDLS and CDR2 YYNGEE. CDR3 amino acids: CASSVVGGSAGANVLTF. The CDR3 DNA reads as TGTGCCAGCAGCGTAGTAGGAGGTTCGGCTGGGGCCAACGTCCTGACTTTC.

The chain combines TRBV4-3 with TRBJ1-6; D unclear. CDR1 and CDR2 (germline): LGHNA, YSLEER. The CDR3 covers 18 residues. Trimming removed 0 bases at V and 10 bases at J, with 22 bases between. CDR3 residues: CASSQDVPGLGFHSPLHF. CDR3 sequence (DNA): TGCGCCAGCAGCCAAGATGTTCCGGGGTTGGGTTTTCACTCACCCCTCCACTTT.

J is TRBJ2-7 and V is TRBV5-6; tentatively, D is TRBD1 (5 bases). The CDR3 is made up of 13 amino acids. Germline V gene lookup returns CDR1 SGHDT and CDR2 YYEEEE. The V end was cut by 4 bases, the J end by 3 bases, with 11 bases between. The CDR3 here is CASSLTRVYEQYF. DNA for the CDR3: TGTGCCAGCAGCCTGACCAGGGTCTACGAGCAGTACTTC.

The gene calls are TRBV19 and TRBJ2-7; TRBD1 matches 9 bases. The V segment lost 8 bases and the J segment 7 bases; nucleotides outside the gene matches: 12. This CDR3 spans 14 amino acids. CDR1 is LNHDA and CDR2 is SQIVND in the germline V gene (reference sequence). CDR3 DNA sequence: TGTGCCAGTGGTAGGGGGACAGGGTCGTATGAGCAGTACTTC. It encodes CASGRGTGSYEQYF.